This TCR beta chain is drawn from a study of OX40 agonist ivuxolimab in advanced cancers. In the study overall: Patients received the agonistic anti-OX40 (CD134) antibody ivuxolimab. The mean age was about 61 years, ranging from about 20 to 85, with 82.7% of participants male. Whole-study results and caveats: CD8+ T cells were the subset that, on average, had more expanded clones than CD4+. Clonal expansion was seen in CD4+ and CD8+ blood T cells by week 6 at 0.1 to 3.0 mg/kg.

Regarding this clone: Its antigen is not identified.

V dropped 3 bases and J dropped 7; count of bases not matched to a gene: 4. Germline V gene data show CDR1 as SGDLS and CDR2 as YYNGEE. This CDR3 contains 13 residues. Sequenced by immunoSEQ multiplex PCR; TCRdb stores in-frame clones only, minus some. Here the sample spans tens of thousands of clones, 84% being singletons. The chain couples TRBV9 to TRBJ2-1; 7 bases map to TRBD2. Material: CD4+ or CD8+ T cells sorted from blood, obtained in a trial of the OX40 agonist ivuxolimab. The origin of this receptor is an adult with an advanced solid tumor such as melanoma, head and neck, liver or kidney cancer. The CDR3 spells CASSERGGNEQFF. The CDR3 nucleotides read TGTGCCAGCAGCGAGCGGGGAGGGAATGAGCAGTTCTTC.